One and the same sample provided the 32 T cell receptor beta chains below, sequenced in a study of shared clonotypes between healthy human individuals. Sequenced by immunoSEQ multiplex PCR; TCRdb stores in-frame clones only, minus some. The sample shows 850,000 to 1,100,000 clones, approximately 77% of them seen only once. The sequenced sample consisted of memory CD4+ T cells from PBMCs. Sample subset: CD45RA-negative fraction. All receptors come from a man between 18 and 29 years old in good health. Some clones in this sample may be carry-over from other donors' samples.

The rearrangement uses TRBV19 and TRBJ2-2, with 10 bases aligning to TRBD1. This CDR3 has 18 residues. Per germline, CDR1 LNHDA and CDR2 SQIVND (reference sequence). With 0 bases clipped from V and 4 bases from J, the junction kept 8 bases outside the gene matches. The CDR3 DNA follows: TGTGCCAGTAGTATAGATCCCCGACAGGGGGCGCCCACCGGGGAGCTGTTTTTT. As protein: CASSIDPRQGAPTGELFF.

In this sample, this clone turned up a few times. The V and J genes are TRBV4-2 and TRBJ1-4; D gene unclear. Germline V lookup: CDR1 LGHNA, CDR2 YNFKEQ. Trimming left V 1 base short and J 5 bases short, with 14 bases between. CDR3 length: 16 amino acids. The CDR3 sequence: CASSQGTLNPNEKLFF. CDR3 nucleotide sequence: TGTGCCAGCAGCCAAGGTACTCTAAATCCCAATGAAAAACTGTTTTTT.

The chain uses TRBV6-6 and TRBJ2-2; perhaps TRBD1 as D (6 bases). This CDR3 has 15 amino acids. V lost 2 bases to trimming and J lost 2 bases, with 9 bases between them. The germline V gene encodes CDR1 MNHNY and CDR2 SVGAGI (reference sequence). CDR3 nucleotide sequence: TGTGCCAGCAGTTACGGGGGCGTAAACACCGGGGAGCTGTTTTTT. Protein sequence: CASSYGGVNTGELFF.

The V gene is TRBV6-5, the J gene TRBJ2-5; D is possibly TRBD2 (7 bases). CDR3 length equals 14 residues. Looked up from germline, CDR1 is MNHEY and CDR2 is SVGAGI. V was clipped by 6 bases and J by 8 bases, with 19 bases between them. The CDR3 coding sequence is TGTGCCAGCAGCCCTAGGGGGGGAGTCGGAACCCAGTACTTC. Amino acid sequence: CASSPRGGVGTQYF.

The chain uses TRBV28 and TRBJ1-4, with 8 bases fitting TRBD1. Germline values: CDR1 MDHEN, CDR2 SYDVKM. J was trimmed by 7 bases and V by 8 bases; bases with no gene match: 9. The CDR3 totals 14 residues. The CDR3 region has the DNA TGTGCCAGCCATGACAGGGGCCTTAGTGAAAAACTGTTTTTT. Encoded protein: CASHDRGLSEKLFF.

This clone was seen a single time. The chain employs TRBV6-1 and TRBJ2-2, with D maybe TRBD2 (5 bases). V was shortened by 8 bases and J by 6 bases, with 7 bases between the two germline ends. Germline-derived CDR1 and CDR2 are MNHNS and SASEGT. This CDR3 comprises 11 residues. CDR3 loop: CASRRAGELFF. The CDR3 DNA is TGTGCCAGCCGGCGGGCCGGGGAGCTGTTTTTT.

This chain joins TRBV19 and TRBJ1-1, with no clear D. The germline V gene encodes CDR1 LNHDA and CDR2 SQIVND (reference sequence). Trimming took off 5 bases at V and 6 bases at J, with 16 bases between the two ends. CDR3 length equals 14 residues. The DNA of the CDR3 is TGTGCCAGTAGTTTAGGGCAGCCCGGATCTGAAGCTTTCTTT. It encodes CASSLGQPGSEAFF.

The genes are TRBV28 and TRBJ1-5; TRBD1 agrees at 9 bases. CDR3 size: 15 residues. V was clipped by 6 bases and J by 6 bases; unmatched bases: 9. The V gene's germline CDR1 is MDHEN and CDR2 SYDVKM. The CDR3 DNA is TGTGCCAGCAGGCCGGGGACAGGGTCAAGTCAGCCCCAGCATTTT. It yields the protein CASRPGTGSSQPQHF.

J is TRBJ1-2 and V is TRBV18; 7 nucleotides line up with TRBD1. The CDR3 has 18 amino acids. The germline CDR1 and CDR2 sequences are KGHSH and LQKENI. The V and J ends lost 5 bases and 4 bases, in that order; junction bases with no gene match: 19. CDR3 residues: CASSDTRGQLIPLYGYTF. The CDR3 nucleotides are TGTGCCAGCTCAGATACGAGGGGACAGCTAATACCTCTCTATGGCTACACCTTC.

The chain carries TRBV2 and TRBJ1-1; 7 bases align to TRBD1. Germline loops: CDR1 SNHLY, CDR2 FYNNEI. CDR3 length: 13 amino acids. Trimming at V came to 4 bases and at J to 6 bases, leaving 5 bases not matched to a gene. CDR3 region: CASSGQGTAEAFF. The CDR3 nucleotides are TGTGCCAGCAGTGGACAGGGTACGGCTGAAGCTTTCTTT.

The V and J genes are TRBV28 and TRBJ2-7; the match to TRBD2 covers 7 bases. The J segment lost 3 bases and the V segment lost 4 bases, leaving 9 bases of the junction unmatched. Germline V gene sequence: CDR1 MDHEN, CDR2 SYDVKM. This CDR3 has 15 residues. The CDR3 region is CASSSSSGISYEQYF. The CDR3 nucleotides are TGTGCCAGCAGTTCTTCTAGCGGTATCAGCTACGAGCAGTACTTC.

This chain uses TRBV28 with TRBJ2-7; TRBD1 is a possible D gene (5 bases). This CDR3 spans 13 amino acids. The germline V gene has CDR1 MDHEN and CDR2 SYDVKM. Trimming cost V 2 bases and J 3 bases, with 8 bases left between them. CDR3 DNA: TGTGCCAGCAGTTTAGACAGAGACTACGAGCAGTACTTC. This translates into CASSLDRDYEQYF.

The chain carries TRBV7-8 and TRBJ2-7; no definite D call. Germline CDR1 SGHVS, CDR2 FQNEAQ. The CDR3 loop spans 13 amino acids. The ends were cut back, 4 bases at V and 4 bases at J, with 11 bases in the middle. CDR3 protein: CASSSTTYYEQYF. The CDR3 DNA reads TGTGCCAGCAGCTCAACCACGTATTACGAGCAGTACTTC.

This chain connects TRBV5-6 to TRBJ2-3, with D maybe TRBD2 (6 bases). This CDR3 has 18 residues. Trimming shortened V by 1 base and J by 0 bases, and 18 bases separated the two germline ends. Germline CDR1 is SGHDT and CDR2 is YYEEEE. The CDR3 DNA follows: TGTGCCAGCAGCTTGTTTAGCCCGTGGAGCGGGAGCACAGATACGCAGTATTTT. This gives the protein CASSLFSPWSGSTDTQYF.

The chain combines TRBV5-1 with TRBJ2-2; D may be TRBD1 (5 bases). Germline V gene sequence: CDR1 SGHRS, CDR2 YFSETQ. The CDR3 is 14 residues long. V lost 4 bases and J 6 bases, leaving 13 bases between the germline ends. As DNA, the CDR3 is TGCGCCAGCAGCGCCCTCGCAGGGCCCGGGGAGCTGTTTTTT. Translation gives CASSALAGPGELFF.

This clone was counted once. The same CDR3 also results from other DNA sequences found in this sample. The V and J genes are TRBV28 and TRBJ1-3; the D is unclear. The length of the CDR3 is 12 residues. Germline lookup yields CDR1 MDHEN and CDR2 SYDVKM. V was cut by 5 bases and J by 4 bases, with 6 bases left in between. The CDR3 nucleotides read TGTGCCAGCAGTCTACAGGGAAACACCATATATTTT. Protein: CASSLQGNTIYF.

The chain combines TRBV28 with TRBJ1-1; perhaps TRBD1 as D (6 bases). V dropped 6 bases and J dropped 4 bases, with 15 bases sitting between them. The V gene's germline CDR1 is MDHEN and CDR2 SYDVKM. This CDR3 spans 14 amino acids. CDR3 nucleotide sequence: TGTGCCAGCAGATCCAGGGGCGGGGGCACTGAAGCTTTCTTT. Its translation is CASRSRGGGTEAFF.

This chain uses TRBV10-2 with TRBJ2-7; D is uncertain. Looked up from germline, CDR1 is WSHSY and CDR2 is SAAADI. The length of the CDR3 is 13 residues. V lost 7 bases, J lost 2 bases, and 12 bases lay in between. In DNA, the CDR3 is TGCGCCAGCAAGGGTGGAACGGCCTACGAGCAGTACTTC. Residues: CASKGGTAYEQYF.

This clone was recorded once. V and J are TRBV21-1 and TRBJ1-2; the D segment call TRBD1 is taken from the table without a DNA check. TRBV21-1 has pseudogene status. The CDR3 is made up of 12 amino acids. The CDR3 coding sequence is TGTGCCAGCAGCGAAAAAGACAGTGGCTACACCTTC. It codes for CASSEKDSGYTF.

CDR3: CASSPWDGYEQYF. The DNA for the CDR3 is TGTGCCAGCTCACCATGGGACGGCTACGAGCAGTACTTC. The V call is TRBV18, the J call TRBJ2-7; the D call may be TRBD1 or TRBD2 (5 bases each). CDR1 is KGHSH, CDR2 LQKENI, per germline. The CDR3 is made up of 13 amino acids. Trimming left V 2 bases short and J 3 bases short, with 8 bases between.

Notes on this clone: The sample holds other DNA sequences that translate to the same CDR3. The CDR3 DNA reads TGCGCCAGCAGCCCCGGACTAGCGGGAGCAGATACGCAGTATTTT. This translates into CASSPGLAGADTQYF. The chain joins TRBV5-1 to TRBJ2-3; 13 nucleotides align to TRBD2. Germline V gives CDR1 SGHRS, CDR2 YFSETQ. V shed 4 bases and J 4 bases; nucleotides not matched to a gene: 3. CDR3 length: 15 residues.

As for this clone: Other nucleotide sequences in the sample specify the same CDR3. The CDR3 bases are TGTGCCAGTAGCCTAACAGGGGGCACCGGGGAGCTGTTTTTT. Translating gives CASSLTGGTGELFF. The genes are TRBV19 and TRBJ2-2, with 8 bases that match TRBD1. There are 14 residues in the CDR3. With V trimmed by 6 bases and J by 4 bases, 4 bases remained unmatched. Germline assignment: CDR1 LNHDA and CDR2 SQIVND (reference sequence).

The rearrangement links TRBV15 to TRBJ2-4; TRBD1 matches 9 bases. The V gene end was trimmed by 4 bases and the J gene end by 7 bases; junction bases not matched to a gene: 5. CDR1 is LNHNV and CDR2 is YYDKDF in the germline V gene (reference sequence). The CDR3 length is 14 residues. This CDR3 reads CATSKDRGRNIQYF. The CDR3 DNA reads TGTGCCACCAGCAAGGACAGGGGAAGGAACATTCAGTACTTC.

This chain connects TRBV28 to TRBJ1-5, with 8 bases aligning to TRBD1. Losses at the gene ends were 5 bases for V and 7 bases for J; bases not matched to a gene: 10. CDR3 size: 15 residues. Germline V CDR1 and CDR2: MDHEN, SYDVKM. The CDR3 DNA sequence: TGTGCCAGCAGTACGCCACCGGGACAGGTACAGCCCCAGCATTTT. As protein: CASSTPPGQVQPQHF.

The genes are TRBV7-2 and TRBJ2-2, with D possibly called TRBD1 or TRBD2 (5 bases each). V dropped 3 bases and J dropped 2 bases, with 13 bases sitting between them. The CDR3 totals 16 residues. From germline, CDR1 is SGHTA and CDR2 FQGNSA. The CDR3 protein is CASSFSGTGNTGELFF. The CDR3, as DNA: TGTGCCAGCAGCTTCTCCGGGACGGGAAACACCGGGGAGCTGTTTTTT.

This clone was observed once. The V and J genes are TRBV5-1 and TRBJ1-1; TRBD1 matches 7 bases. The V gene end was trimmed by 3 bases and the J gene end by 5 bases; junction bases not matched to a gene: 10. The CDR3 runs 15 residues. Germline lookup yields CDR1 SGHRS and CDR2 YFSETQ. CDR3 amino acids: CASSSEGAGWTEAFF. As DNA, the CDR3 is TGCGCCAGCAGCTCGGAGGGGGCGGGGTGGACTGAAGCTTTCTTT.

Points on this clone: With a much larger clone just one base away, this may be a read error. This CDR3 is also generated by other DNA sequences in the sample. This chain uses TRBV28 with TRBJ2-7, with 10 bases that match TRBD2. The CDR3 is made up of 14 amino acids. V was clipped by 5 bases and J by 1 base; unmatched bases: 2. Germline assignment: CDR1 MDHEN and CDR2 SYDVKM. The DNA for the CDR3 is TGTGCCAGCAGTCGGACTAGCGGTTCCTACGAGCAGTACTTC. Protein sequence: CASSRTSGSYEQYF. Together with reference TRBV28 and TRBJ2-7, the CDR3 gives the full variable domain: DVKVTQSSRYLVKRTGEKVFLECVQDMDHENMFWYRQDPGLGLRLIYFSYDVKMKEKGDIPEGYSVSREKKERFSLILESASTNQTSMYLCASSRTSGSYEQYFGPGTRLTVT.

The chain links TRBV29-1 to TRBJ1-2; D not resolved. The CDR3 loop spans 14 amino acids. The V end lost 2 bases, the J end lost 2 bases, and 12 bases lay between the germline ends. CDR1 SQVTM and CDR2 ANQGSEA come from the germline V gene. CDR3 protein: CSVESMAVNYGYTF. CDR3 nucleotides: TGCAGCGTTGAATCCATGGCCGTGAACTATGGCTACACCTTC.

This chain uses TRBV29-1 with TRBJ1-1, with 8 bases lining up with TRBD1. Germline CDR1 reads SQVTM; CDR2 reads ANQGSEA. The V segment lost 8 bases and the J segment 1 base; nucleotides outside the gene matches: 9. This CDR3 is built from 14 residues. The CDR3 is CSHRTGLRNTEAFF. The CDR3 DNA sequence: TGCAGCCATCGGACAGGGCTACGGAACACTGAAGCTTTCTTT.

The chain is built from TRBV27 and TRBJ2-2, with D maybe TRBD1 (6 bases). This CDR3 spans 15 amino acids. Germline-derived CDR1 and CDR2 are MNHEY and SMNVEV (reference sequence). V was clipped by 3 bases and J by 0 bases, with 8 bases between them. CDR3 nucleotides: TGTGCCAGCAGTTTGTGGGGGCCGAACACCGGGGAGCTGTTTTTT. Translating gives CASSLWGPNTGELFF.

V usage is TRBV20-1 and J usage is TRBJ2-1; the D gene is possibly TRBD2 (6 bases). V was shortened by 1 base and J by 13 bases, with 11 bases between the two germline ends. The CDR3 has 11 residues. From germline, CDR1 is DFQATT and CDR2 SNEGSKA (reference sequence). The CDR3 sequence is CSARGGVSQFF. Written as DNA, the CDR3 is TGCAGTGCTAGAGGGGGGGTGTCCCAGTTCTTC.

With regard to this clone: Other DNA sequences in the same sample also yield this CDR3. The genes are TRBV28 and TRBJ1-5; possibly TRBD1 for D (5 bases). This CDR3 contains 14 residues. Germline CDR1 reads MDHEN; CDR2 reads SYDVKM. V dropped 3 bases and J dropped 1 base, with 7 bases sitting between them. Here the CDR3 reads CASSLGGSNQPQHF. The CDR3 coding sequence is TGTGCCAGCAGTTTGGGGGGAAGCAATCAGCCCCAGCATTTT.